The rows below give T cell receptor beta chains drawn from one sample of a study of CD8 T cells in ankylosing spondylitis. MiXCR, run by TCRdb on the 5' RACE reads, gives a single entry per CDR3 protein. This sample yields about 210,000 distinct CDR3 sequences, of which roughly 6.6% are seen a single time; 14% belongs to the top ten. The sample was blood, either unsorted or a sorted T cell fraction (not recorded which). The receptor source for this set is a male donor with ankylosing spondylitis. Each CDR3 is given without its conserved first and last residue. Each record gives: V gene, D gene, CDR3 protein. The D gene is left open where the match is weak.

v_call: TRBV20-1; d_call: .; cdr3_aa: SARDKDLSQDTQY
v_call: TRBV11-1; d_call: .; cdr3_aa: ASSPLRATSSGANVLT
v_call: TRBV6-2/TRBV6-3; d_call: TRBD2; cdr3_aa: ASSYSSSGGSRGSYNEQF
v_call: TRBV18; d_call: .; cdr3_aa: ASSPRKGEAKNIQY
v_call: TRBV20-1; d_call: .; cdr3_aa: SARSPLKAYEQY
v_call: TRBV5-1; d_call: .; cdr3_aa: ASSFEGGINEQF
v_call: TRBV6-5; d_call: .; cdr3_aa: ASSHLWEGMNTEAF
v_call: TRBV10-3; d_call: .; cdr3_aa: AISESIRVTDTQY
v_call: TRBV29-1; d_call: .; cdr3_aa: SVEGYSYEQY
v_call: TRBV4-3; d_call: .; cdr3_aa: ASSQDPPGQGGLNTEAF
v_call: TRBV9; d_call: .; cdr3_aa: ASSTPSMGGYYGYT
v_call: TRBV27; d_call: .; cdr3_aa: ASSFSPGVITEVF
v_call: TRBV7-6; d_call: .; cdr3_aa: ASSLGSNTEAF
v_call: TRBV5-5; d_call: TRBD2; cdr3_aa: ASSRTSGIYEQY
v_call: TRBV12-3/TRBV12-4; d_call: .; cdr3_aa: ASGEGNTEAF
v_call: TRBV6-2/TRBV6-3; d_call: TRBD2; cdr3_aa: ASSAGLAGKRSYNEQF
v_call: TRBV6-6; d_call: TRBD1; cdr3_aa: ASVSGGLGYT
v_call: TRBV7-8; d_call: .; cdr3_aa: ASSTGLSNYGYT
v_call: TRBV23-1; d_call: .; cdr3_aa: ASSQGRTGSSTDTQY
v_call: TRBV11-2; d_call: TRBD1; cdr3_aa: ASSWTGQGAFYEQY
v_call: TRBV4-2; d_call: TRBD1; cdr3_aa: ASSHPDRDSQY
v_call: TRBV6-5; d_call: .; cdr3_aa: ASSYSPGTGETQY
v_call: TRBV3-1; d_call: .; cdr3_aa: ASSQDAGMAYEQY
v_call: TRBV6-1; d_call: .; cdr3_aa: ASSPGGSNTGELF
v_call: TRBV30; d_call: .; cdr3_aa: AWSGSAYEQY
v_call: TRBV27; d_call: .; cdr3_aa: ASSLFLGEETQY
v_call: TRBV5-1; d_call: .; cdr3_aa: ASSLPGQRQETQY
v_call: TRBV2; d_call: .; cdr3_aa: ASSDGFGYGYT
v_call: TRBV20-1; d_call: .; cdr3_aa: SAREVIGADTGELF
v_call: TRBV4-2; d_call: TRBD1; cdr3_aa: ASSQGTGHYGYT
v_call: TRBV27; d_call: .; cdr3_aa: ASSFGHTHEQY
v_call: TRBV27; d_call: .; cdr3_aa: ASSPTSWDEQY
v_call: TRBV6-5; d_call: .; cdr3_aa: ASRTPKGGYT
v_call: TRBV25-1; d_call: .; cdr3_aa: ASRTKYGYT
v_call: TRBV18; d_call: .; cdr3_aa: ASSPSSKNTEAF
v_call: TRBV6-5; d_call: .; cdr3_aa: ASSYNRGNQPQH
v_call: TRBV27; d_call: .; cdr3_aa: ASSPSQGEISYEQY
v_call: TRBV6-6; d_call: .; cdr3_aa: ASGPSSYNEQF